Below are 18 T cell receptor beta chains sequenced from a single sample in a study of cytomegalovirus exposure and HLA in healthy donors. This PCR relied on a set of 60 Vbeta primers and 13 Jbeta primers. Method: immunoSEQ multiplex PCR; TCRdb's copy keeps in-frame clones and lacks some. The sample shows 60,000 or so clones, 60% to 85% of them seen only once. Sample: PBMCs. Receptor source: a woman in her thirties or forties in good health and CMV-seropositive.

CDR3 DNA sequence: TGTGCCAGCAGCTTGAAAGGGGGCACCGGGGAGCTGTTTTTT. Protein: CASSLKGGTGELFF. The chain links TRBV5-4 to TRBJ2-2, with D possibly being TRBD1 (6 bases). V lost 1 base to trimming and J lost 4 bases, with 8 bases between them. Germline CDR1 reads SGHNT; CDR2 reads YYREEE (reference sequence). There are 14 residues in the CDR3.

This clone was found a few times. The chain uses TRBV7-2 and TRBJ1-2; no reliable D call. Germline CDR1 SGHTA, CDR2 FQGNSA. The CDR3 totals 15 residues. Trimming took off 1 base at V and 2 bases at J, with 11 bases between the two ends. The CDR3: CASSLVPQANYGYTF. The DNA for the CDR3 is TGTGCCAGCAGCTTAGTCCCGCAAGCCAACTATGGCTACACCTTC.

The genes are TRBV10-3 and TRBJ2-5; D remains ambiguous. Germline CDR1 and CDR2: ENHRY and SYGVKD. Trimming left V 7 bases short and J 0 bases short, with 3 bases between. The CDR3 totals 11 residues. This CDR3 reads CAITDQETQYF. The CDR3 bases are TGTGCCATCACTGACCAAGAGACCCAGTACTTC.

The V call is TRBV14, the J call TRBJ2-7, with 7 bases matching TRBD1. Germline V gene sequence: CDR1 SGHDN, CDR2 FVKESK. V lost 4 bases and J lost 3; bases outside the gene matches: 3. The CDR3 has 13 residues. CDR3 region: CASSLRTGYEQYF. CDR3 bases: TGTGCCAGCAGCCTCAGGACAGGCTACGAGCAGTACTTC. The full variable domain, its missing parts supplied by reference TRBV14 and TRBJ2-7, is EAGVTQFPSHSVIEKGQTVTLRCDPISGHDNLYWYRRVMGKEIKFLLHFVKESKQDESGMPNNRFLAERTGGTYSTLKVQPAELEDSGVYFCASSLRTGYEQYFGPGTRLTVT.

The chain carries TRBV4-1 and TRBJ2-7, with D hard to call. The length of the CDR3 is 14 residues. V shed 0 bases and J shed 5 bases, with 11 bases lying between them. In germline, CDR1 is MGHRA, CDR2 YSYEKL. CDR3 DNA: TGCGCCAGCAGCCAAGATACTTCACGTGACGAGCAGTACTTC. Its protein is CASSQDTSRDEQYF.

This chain connects TRBV5-1 to TRBJ2-7, with 7 bases matching TRBD1. V trimming: 0 bases; J trimming: 2 bases; junction bases outside the gene matches: 8. Germline values: CDR1 SGHRS, CDR2 YFSETQ. This CDR3 region has 16 residues. The CDR3 protein is CASSLGHRDSTYEQYF. DNA for the CDR3: TGCGCCAGCAGCTTGGGACACCGGGACAGTACCTACGAGCAGTACTTC.

The chain joins TRBV27 to TRBJ2-2; 8 bases map to TRBD1. The germline V gene has CDR1 MNHEY and CDR2 SMNVEV (reference sequence). V was pared by 5 bases and J by 9 bases, with 14 bases of the junction left unmatched. This CDR3 is built from 16 residues. CDR3 in amino acids: CASSPKTGGRSRELFF. The CDR3 DNA is TGTGCCAGCAGTCCGAAAACAGGGGGACGCTCCCGGGAGCTGTTTTTT.

The CDR3 coding sequence is TGTGCCAGCAGCCAAGGCGGGGCTCGAACCTTC. Translation gives CASSQGGARTF. V and J are TRBV7-6 and TRBJ1-2; D possibly corresponds to TRBD1 (5 bases). The CDR3 runs to 11 residues. CDR1 SGHVS and CDR2 FNYEAQ come from the germline V gene. The V gene lost 5 bases and the J gene lost 14 bases, with 15 bases spanning the gap. Combining the CDR3 with reference TRBV7-6 and TRBJ1-2 gives the whole variable domain GAGVSQSPRYKVTKRGQDVALRCDPISGHVSLYWYRQALGQGPEFLTYFNYEAQQDKSGLPNDRFSAERPEGSISTLTIQRTEQRDSAMYRCASSQGGARTFGSGTRLTVV.

This clone was seen only a few times. V and J are TRBV2 and TRBJ1-5, with D uncertain. V dropped 5 bases and J dropped 3 bases, with 14 bases sitting between them. The CDR3 extends over 15 amino acids. Germline V lookup: CDR1 SNHLY, CDR2 FYNNEI. This chain's CDR3 is CASSLDSLLNQPQHF. CDR3 coding DNA: TGTGCCAGCAGTCTGGACTCACTTCTCAATCAGCCCCAGCATTTT. The whole variable domain, remainder taken from reference TRBV2 and TRBJ1-5, is EPEVTQTPSHQVTQMGQEVILRCVPISNHLYFYWYRQILGQKVEFLVSFYNNEISEKSEIFDDQFSVERPDGSNFTLKIRSTKLEDSAMYFCASSLDSLLNQPQHFGDGTRLSIL.

The CDR3 region has the DNA TGTGCCTGGAGTGGCCGAGCTAGCTCCTACAATGAGCAGTTCTTC. This sequence encodes CAWSGRASSYNEQFF. This chain connects TRBV30 to TRBJ2-1; D gene uncertain. Germline CDR1 GTSNPN, CDR2 SVGIG (reference sequence). Deletions cut 1 base from V and 0 bases from J, with 10 bases between. There are 15 residues in the CDR3.

The rearrangement joins TRBV27 to TRBJ2-3; 11 nucleotides align to TRBD2. The CDR3 covers 18 residues. Trimming took 6 bases from V and 1 from J; bases not matched to a gene: 12. The germline V gene encodes CDR1 MNHEY and CDR2 SMNVEV (reference sequence). The DNA of the CDR3 is TGTGCCAGCAGCAAATTAGCGGGGGGGCCAATTGGCACAGATACGCAGTATTTT. Protein product: CASSKLAGGPIGTDTQYF.

The CDR3 bases are TGTGCCAGCAGCGAGGAAAGGACAAATCCGAACACCGGGGAGCTGTTTTTT. This sequence encodes CASSEERTNPNTGELFF. The chain links TRBV9 to TRBJ2-2, with D perhaps matching TRBD1 (5 bases). Germline CDR1 and CDR2: SGDLS and YYNGEE. Trimming removed 3 bases at V and 0 bases at J, with 15 bases between. This CDR3 contains 17 residues. Using reference TRBV9 and TRBJ2-2 for the parts outside the CDR3, the full variable domain is DSGVTQTPKHLITATGQRVTLRCSPRSGDLSVYWYQQSLDQGLQFLIQYYNGEERAKGNILERFSAQQFPDLHSELNLSSLELGDSALYFCASSEERTNPNTGELFFGEGSRLTVL.

The V call is TRBV7-2, the J call TRBJ2-1; 7 nucleotides agree with TRBD2. This CDR3 region has 15 residues. The trim removed 5 bases at V and 9 bases at J, leaving 13 bases unmatched. Per germline, CDR1 SGHTA and CDR2 FQGNSA. The DNA of the CDR3 is TGTGCCAGCAGCCAATCAGCGGCCGGGGGGACTGAGCAGTTCTTC. Translation: CASSQSAAGGTEQFF.

The genes are TRBV9 and TRBJ1-1; TRBD1 aligns across 7 bases. The V gene end was trimmed by 0 bases and the J gene end by 7 bases; junction bases not matched to a gene: 12. Per germline, CDR1 SGDLS and CDR2 YYNGEE. The length of the CDR3 is 16 residues. The CDR3 DNA is TGTGCCAGCAGCGTAGTTCAGGGGACAGCAATAGGTGAAGCTTTCTTT. Translating gives CASSVVQGTAIGEAFF.

The J gene is TRBJ1-1, the V gene TRBV5-1; D remains ambiguous. The germline V gene has CDR1 SGHRS and CDR2 YFSETQ. The V end lost 5 bases, the J end lost 5 bases, and 7 bases lay between the germline ends. This CDR3 contains 11 residues. CDR3 sequence: CASSLGTEAFF. The CDR3, as DNA: TGCGCCAGCAGTCTAGGAACTGAAGCTTTCTTT. Looking up the rest from reference TRBV5-1 and TRBJ1-1 gives the full variable domain: KAGVTQTPRYLIKTRGQQVTLSCSPISGHRSVSWYQQTPGQGLQFLFEYFSETQRNKGNFPGRFSGRQFSNSRSEMNVSTLELGDSALYLCASSLGTEAFFGQGTRLTVV.

CDR3: CATSRGTGGPEAFF. Written as DNA, the CDR3 is TGTGCCACCAGCAGAGGTACAGGGGGCCCGGAGGCTTTCTTT. V and J are TRBV15 and TRBJ1-1, with 9 bases lining up with TRBD1. With V trimmed by 1 base and J by 11 bases, 8 bases remained unmatched. CDR1 and CDR2 from the germline V gene are LNHNV and YYDKDF (reference sequence). The CDR3 has 14 amino acids.

The CDR3, as DNA: TGCGCCAGCAGCCAAGATATCAGGGTTGGGAACACTGAAGCTTTCTTT. It yields the protein CASSQDIRVGNTEAFF. V usage is TRBV4-3 and J usage is TRBJ1-1; maybe TRBD1 (5 bases). Germline-derived CDR1 and CDR2 are LGHNA and YSLEER. V was cut by 0 bases and J by 1 base, with 12 bases left in between. The CDR3 spans 16 residues.

This chain connects TRBV9 to TRBJ1-2; 7 positions agree with TRBD1. The germline gives CDR1 SGDLS, CDR2 YYNGEE. The CDR3 covers 16 residues. The ends lost 3 bases at V and 3 bases at J; junction bases unmatched: 11. CDR3 sequence (DNA): TGTGCCAGCAGCGCCTTACAGGGGACCCCTGACTATGGCTACACCTTC. Its translation: CASSALQGTPDYGYTF.